In its sample, the clone carrying this T cell receptor beta chain was seen many times. This specimen belongs to a study of response to subunit inactivated influenza vaccine. Germline CDR1 MNHEY, CDR2 SMNVEV (reference sequence). V lost 5 bases and J lost 9; bases outside the gene matches: 8. The CDR3 length is 14 residues. TCRdb re-called the RT-PCR reads through MiXCR, storing one row per CDR3 protein. This sample has about 570,000 distinct CDR3 sequences, with 10% to 12% found just once. This same sample was also part of a study on T cells expressing NK-cell markers. As that study records: Researchers built TCR beta cDNA using 5'RACE template switching with UMIs.

This sample comprised PBMCs from blood, obtained on the day of vaccination. The source is a middle-aged man who received an inactivated influenza vaccine. The V call is TRBV27, the J call TRBJ2-1; 9 nucleotides match TRBD1. The DNA for the CDR3 is TGTGCCAGCAGTACCTGGACAGGGGCGGTTGAGCAGTTCTTC. Its protein product is CASSTWTGAVEQFF.